The rows below give T cell receptor beta chains drawn from one sample of a study of control samples from healthy donors and cancer patients. The repertoire was sequenced with immunoSEQ multiplex PCR; TCRdb's copy has only in-frame clones and lacks some. Among about 69,000 clones listed, approximately 88% were seen once. Specimen: PBMCs. The source of these receptors is a woman aged 45-65 years with lung cancer. CDR3s include the opening cysteine and the closing phenylalanine or tryptophan. The order of the fields is J gene, V gene, clone size, D gene, CDR3 protein, CDR3 DNA. D genes are given only for firm matches. Rows give clone size only sometimes, using once, few, many, or a class for an expanded clone.

>TRBJ2-7|TRBV29-1|.|.
CSVLGNEQYF
TGCAGCGTTTTGGGTAACGAGCAGTACTTC
>TRBJ2-1|TRBV5-6|.|.
CASSLEVRSSYNEQFF
TGTGCCAGCAGCTTGGAAGTAAGGAGCTCCTACAATGAGCAGTTCTTC
>TRBJ2-3|TRBV5-1|.|.
CASSLTSRDTQYF
TGCGCCAGCAGCTTGACTAGCCGTGATACGCAGTATTTT
>TRBJ2-7|TRBV6-1|.|.
CASSEAGRQYF
TGTGCCAGCAGTGAAGCTGGGAGGCAGTACTTC
>TRBJ1-2|TRBV5-8|.|.
CASRHREVFNYGYTF
TGTGCCAGCAGACACAGGGAGGTCTTTAACTATGGCTACACCTTC
>TRBJ1-2|TRBV2|.|.
CASSAQQGPHGYTF
TGTGCCAGCAGTGCCCAACAGGGTCCCCATGGCTACACCTTC
>TRBJ1-1|TRBV6-5|.|TRBD1
CASGKRDRGYGEAFF
TGTGCCAGCGGTAAAAGGGACAGGGGATATGGGGAAGCTTTCTTT
>TRBJ1-2|TRBV7-2|once|.
CASSLGIGGAAGYTF
TGTGCCAGCAGCCTAGGCATAGGAGGGGCAGCGGGCTACACCTTC
>TRBJ1-1|TRBV5-4|.|.
CASSLVTTTEAFF
TGTGCCAGCAGCTTGGTAACGACCACTGAAGCTTTCTTT
>TRBJ1-1|TRBV23-1|.|.
CASSGQLNTEAFF
TGCGCCAGCAGTGGACAGTTGAACACTGAAGCTTTCTTT
>TRBJ1-6|TRBV5-1|.|.
CASSLGHLSYNSPLHF
TGCGCCAGCAGCCTCGGACATCTCTCCTATAATTCACCCCTCCACTTT
>TRBJ2-5|TRBV7-2|.|.
CASSLYTGVETQYF
TGTGCCAGCAGCTTATACACAGGTGTTGAGACCCAGTACTTC
>TRBJ1-1|TRBV5-1|.|TRBD1
CASSFRTGTNTEAFF
TGCGCCAGCAGCTTCAGGACAGGGACGAACACTGAAGCTTTCTTT
>TRBJ2-5|TRBV29-1|.|.
CSVEGQETQYF
TGCAGCGTTGAAGGCCAAGAGACCCAGTACTTC
>TRBJ1-1|TRBV14|.|.
CASSQVWGNTEAFF
TGTGCCAGCAGCCAAGTATGGGGCAACACTGAAGCTTTCTTT
>TRBJ1-6|TRBV5-1|once|.
CASSFQAAGNSPLHF
TGCGCCAGCAGCTTCCAGGCCGCGGGTAATTCACCCCTCCACTTT
>TRBJ1-2|TRBV27|.|TRBD1
CASSLSVTGNNYGYTF
TGTGCCAGCAGTTTATCGGTGACAGGGAATAACTATGGCTACACCTTC
>TRBJ1-4|TRBV4-1|.|.
CASSPEDRPYEKLFF
TGCGCCAGCAGCCCAGAGGACCGGCCTTATGAAAAACTGTTTTTT
>TRBJ1-1|TRBV7-9|.|.
CASSQSGGRGTEAFF
TGTGCCAGCAGCCAGTCGGGGGGCCGGGGCACTGAAGCTTTCTTT
>TRBJ1-3|TRBV9|.|.
CASSRVGVTGNTIYF
TGTGCCAGCAGCCGGGTAGGGGTGACTGGAAACACCATATATTTT
>TRBJ2-5|TRBV10-3|.|.
CAISESGRETQYF
TGTGCCATCAGTGAGTCGGGCCGGGAGACCCAGTACTTC
>TRBJ2-1|TRBV6-5|.|TRBD1
CAIIQGAEQFF
TGTGCCATAATACAGGGGGCAGAGCAGTTCTTC
>TRBJ1-4|TRBV15|.|.
CATSRGGNNEKLFF
TGTGCCACCAGCAGAGGAGGGAATAATGAAAAACTGTTTTTT
>TRBJ2-7|TRBV5-3|.|.
CARSTRRTVTYEQYF
TGTGCCAGAAGCACCCGTCGGACAGTAACCTACGAGCAGTACTTC
>TRBJ1-1|TRBV28|.|TRBD1
CASSLYGTGFRAEAFF
TGTGCCAGCAGTTTATATGGGACAGGGTTTCGCGCTGAAGCTTTCTTT
>TRBJ1-1|TRBV27|.|.
CASSLEVNTEAFF
TGTGCCAGCAGTCTCGAGGTGAACACTGAAGCTTTCTTT
>TRBJ1-4|TRBV10-3|.|.
CAISEVRAAEKLFF
TGTGCCATCAGTGAGGTCCGGGCCGCTGAAAAACTGTTTTTT
>TRBJ1-6|TRBV7-2|few|.
CASSPTARSALHF
TGTGCCAGCAGTCCGACGGCGAGGTCGGCCCTCCACTTT
>TRBJ1-1|TRBV7-2|.|.
CASFPGIGVTEAFF
TGTGCCAGCTTCCCGGGGATTGGCGTCACTGAAGCTTTCTTT
>TRBJ1-1|TRBV29-1|.|.
CSVDKGEVEAFF
TGCAGCGTTGACAAGGGTGAGGTTGAAGCTTTCTTT
>TRBJ1-3|TRBV7-2|.|.
CASSLTGAKGNTIYF
TGTGCCAGCAGCTTAACGGGGGCGAAGGGAAACACCATATATTTT
>TRBJ2-3|TRBV5-4|.|.
CASSLGGADTQYF
TGTGCCAGCAGCTTGGGGGGCGCAGATACGCAGTATTTT
>TRBJ1-4|TRBV5-8|.|.
CASSLAGGLNEKLFF
TGTGCCAGCAGCTTGGCCGGGGGGCTGAATGAAAAACTGTTTTTT
>TRBJ1-3|TRBV9|medium-sized|.
CASSVESSGNTIYF
TGTGCCAGCAGCGTAGAAAGCTCTGGAAACACCATATATTTT
>TRBJ2-2|TRBV6-5|.|TRBD1
CASRDRRGFGELFF
TGTGCCAGCCGGGACAGAAGGGGGTTCGGGGAGCTGTTTTTT
>TRBJ1-4|TRBV2|.|.
CASRATTGQTPGGNEKLFF
TGTGCCAGCAGGGCGACTACCGGACAGACCCCAGGAGGTAATGAAAAACTGTTTTTT
>TRBJ1-1|TRBV28|.|TRBD1
CASSSGTGDTEAFF
TGTGCCAGCAGTTCCGGGACAGGGGACACTGAAGCTTTCTTT
>TRBJ2-7|TRBV7-8|.|TRBD2
CASSERLAGAYEQYF
TGTGCCAGCAGCGAACGACTAGCGGGGGCATACGAGCAGTACTTC
>TRBJ1-1|TRBV6-5|.|.
CASSYSFGAEAFF
TGTGCCAGCAGTTACTCGTTCGGGGCTGAAGCTTTCTTT
>TRBJ1-2|TRBV29-1|.|.
CSAEVRDSNYGYTF
TGCAGCGCCGAGGTCCGGGATTCTAACTATGGCTACACCTTC
>TRBJ1-6|TRBV13|.|.
CASSLRQINSPLHF
TGTGCCAGCAGCTTACGGCAGATCAATTCACCCCTCCACTTT
>TRBJ1-1|TRBV14|once|.
CASSLSWGTEAFF
TGTGCCAGCAGCCTTTCCTGGGGCACTGAAGCTTTCTTT
>TRBJ1-2|TRBV30|once|TRBD1
CASSGQFYGYTF
TGTGCCTCCTCGGGACAGTTCTATGGCTACACCTTC